The entry below gives a single T cell receptor beta chain sequence along with its context. The antigen this receptor binds is unknown. No base quality values were provided; no much bigger clone lies one nucleotide off. The data were taken from a study of blood T cell repertoires in COVID-19 (dated by TCRdb to the early 2020s). Study-level background: Samples from collaborators originated in the United States, Italy and Spain and spanned both the acute and convalescent phases of COVID-19. The prospective study material was composed of cDNA or gDNA derived from T cells, B-cell-depleted T cells, or PBMCs. Samples were obtained from the ongoing ImmuneRACE study (first 160 participants) and from over 1,000 subjects provided by 6 global collaborators. Deeply sampled blood TCRbeta repertoires from subjects exposed to, actively infected with, or recovered from COVID-19 were included in the dataset. The repertoires were released in a freely available public database meant as a resource for research on the immune response to SARS-CoV-2. Nearly every sample came with metadata listing a de-identified subject ID, COVID-19 status, age in years and sex. Where available, HLA class I and class II types were taken from metadata supplied by the sample provider and were not determined by assay-based typing. The paper's findings and limits, for the study overall: How much clinical and demographic metadata was included differed by source and by participant, and the metadata was provided uncurated.

The CDR3 measures 12 amino acids from cysteine to phenylalanine. Only CDR3 DNA is held: 36 bases, read in frame from base 1. V is trimmed back by 9 bases and J by 0 bases, and the junction contains 1 base that no gene match accounts for. CDR1 and CDR2 are drawn from the germline V gene (reference sequence): LNHDA, SQIVND. TCRbeta CDR3 regions were amplified from genomic DNA by means of the immunoSEQ Assay, a bias-controlled multiplex PCR. Per the authors' processing: The number of nucleated cells in each sample was estimated from the amplification of reference gene primers within the assay. To quantify the absolute abundance of each unique TCRbeta CDR3 rearrangement, sequence reads were collapsed and filtered. For each sample, productive Simpson clonality was calculated as the square root of Simpson's diversity index over productive rearrangements. Not all clones reach the TCRdb copy of this immuneACCESS table, which keeps in-frame sequences only. Checked studies attribute under half of the gap to unresolved V genes and leave the rest unexplained. That table supplies the V and J calls and clone size; D and trimming were determined from the DNA. This sample is represented by some 160,000 clones; just under 85% of them were singletons. Clones ranked in the top ten supply less than 3% of the sample.

In Seattle, one collaborating source enrolled patients while the infection was active and tracked those patients longitudinally over the course of disease. Collaborating institutions collected whole blood in K2EDTA tubes following their own protocols. For TCRbeta analysis, collaborators shipped samples in one of three forms: frozen whole blood, isolated PBMCs, or DNA extracted from either of those sample types. The source is a woman older than 75 with COVID-19, enrolled during active disease. The sequence links TRBV19 to TRBJ1-1, and TRBD1 aligns with 7 junction nucleotides. The specimen was peripheral blood. The bases read TGTGCCAGCGGGACAGTGAACACTGAAGCTTTCTTT. Its amino acids are CASGTVNTEAFF.